Below, 31 T cell receptor beta chains from the same sample are listed, as sequenced in a study of Ad26.COV2.S vaccination and SARS-CoV-2 variants. The treatment here: around 19 received Ad26.COV2.S at low or high dose, single or two shots; about 5 received placebo; per-sample allocation not given. Samples were taken on day 63 after the first vaccine or placebo injection. Libraries were prepared by immunoSEQ multiplex PCR; TCRdb keeps only in-frame clonotypes and omits some of them. The sample shows 380,000 or so clones, under 90% of them seen only once. The sample here was peripheral blood, taken in a trial of Ad26.COV2.S vaccine versus placebo. Every receptor here comes from a person aged 18-65 years who received the Ad26.COV2.S COVID-19 vaccine or a placebo.

This chain connects TRBV10-3 to TRBJ1-1, with 7 bases lining up with TRBD1. CDR1 and CDR2 (germline): ENHRY, SYGVKD. The V segment lost 6 bases and the J segment 11 bases; nucleotides outside the gene matches: 9. The CDR3 is 12 amino acids. CDR3 in amino acids: CAIRMNQGVAFF. CDR3 in DNA: TGTGCCATCAGGATGAACCAGGGGGTCGCTTTCTTT.

The genes are TRBV7-9 and TRBJ1-5, with D possibly matching TRBD1 (6 bases). Trimming left V 5 bases short and J 1 base short, with 9 bases between. The germline V gene has CDR1 SEHNR and CDR2 FQNEAQ (reference sequence). This CDR3 contains 14 residues. In DNA form, the CDR3 reads TGTGCCAGCAGCAGCAGGGGAAGCAATCAGCCCCAGCATTTT. Its protein product is CASSSRGSNQPQHF.

The V gene is TRBV7-9, the J gene TRBJ2-7; D tentatively fits TRBD1 or TRBD2 (5 bases each). The CDR3 has 13 residues. The germline gives CDR1 SEHNR, CDR2 FQNEAQ (reference sequence). Trimming pared 5 bases from V and 5 bases from J, leaving 13 bases between. CDR3 nucleotides: TGTGCCAGCAGCCCCGTCGGGGCCCACGAGCAGTACTTC. Protein sequence: CASSPVGAHEQYF.

The chain employs TRBV4-1 and TRBJ1-2; no clear D gene. V lost 7 bases and J 2 bases, leaving 11 bases between the germline ends. The CDR3 is 13 amino acids. The V gene's germline CDR1 is MGHRA and CDR2 YSYEKL. CDR3 protein: CASNRGRNYGYTF. CDR3 sequence (DNA): TGCGCCAGCAACCGCGGGAGGAACTATGGCTACACCTTC.

The V and J genes are TRBV9 and TRBJ2-7, with 7 bases lining up with TRBD1. The CDR3 loop spans 14 amino acids. Germline lookup yields CDR1 SGDLS and CDR2 YYNGEE. V trimming: 5 bases; J trimming: 3 bases; junction bases outside the gene matches: 8. Here the CDR3 reads CASSRTGQVYEQYF. The CDR3 DNA follows: TGTGCCAGCAGTCGAACCGGACAGGTCTACGAGCAGTACTTC.

The chain joins TRBV5-4 to TRBJ2-3; 8 nucleotides line up with TRBD2. V shed 7 bases and J 5 bases; nucleotides not matched to a gene: 12. CDR1 and CDR2 (germline): SGHNT, YYREEE (reference sequence). The CDR3 has 15 residues. CDR3 in amino acids: CASSYQRETEDTQYF. The CDR3 bases are TGTGCCAGCTCTTACCAGCGGGAGACAGAAGATACGCAGTATTTT.

This clone was recorded a few times. The chain employs TRBV5-1 and TRBJ2-7; the D is unclear. Trimming left V 0 bases short and J 3 bases short, with 7 bases between. This CDR3 is 13 amino acids long. Germline values: CDR1 SGHRS, CDR2 YFSETQ. CDR3 bases: TGCGCCAGCAGCTTGGGATCGATCTACGAGCAGTACTTC. Encoded protein: CASSLGSIYEQYF.

The rearrangement joins TRBV4-2 to TRBJ2-1, with 11 bases aligning to TRBD2. The germline V gene encodes CDR1 LGHNA and CDR2 YNFKEQ. This CDR3 is built from 20 residues. V lost 1 base to trimming and J lost 6 bases; unmatched junction nucleotides: 17. CDR3 residues: CASSQGGLAGGPGDINEQFF. CDR3 sequence (DNA): TGTGCCAGCAGCCAAGGTGGGCTAGCGGGGGGTCCTGGCGATATCAATGAGCAGTTCTTC.

The chain combines TRBV10-3 with TRBJ2-5, with D hard to call. The CDR3 sequence is 11 residues long. The germline gives CDR1 ENHRY, CDR2 SYGVKD. V lost 10 bases, J lost 5 bases, and 11 bases lay in between. CDR3 residues: CATAQSETQYF. The CDR3 DNA reads as TGTGCCACCGCTCAGTCCGAGACCCAGTACTTC.

The J gene is TRBJ1-2, the V gene TRBV5-1, with D unresolved. This CDR3 region has 13 residues. CDR1 and CDR2 (germline): SGHRS, YFSETQ. V gave up 2 bases and J gave up 2 bases, with 7 bases separating them. The CDR3 DNA sequence: TGCGCCAGCAGCTTTGAACAGAACTATGGCTACACCTTC. This translates into CASSFEQNYGYTF.

A single count supports this clone. V gene TRBV2 combines with J gene TRBJ1-2; D is possibly TRBD1 (5 bases). CDR3 length equals 12 residues. Between the trimmed V and J ends, which lost 4 bases and 6 bases, there was a span of 9 bases. Germline V gene sequence: CDR1 SNHLY, CDR2 FYNNEI. CDR3 coding DNA: TGTGCCAGCAGTGCGCAGGGTAATGGCTACACCTTC. Its translation: CASSAQGNGYTF. The complete variable domain, with remaining parts taken from reference TRBV2 and TRBJ1-2, reads EPEVTQTPSHQVTQMGQEVILRCVPISNHLYFYWYRQILGQKVEFLVSFYNNEISEKSEIFDDQFSVERPDGSNFTLKIRSTKLEDSAMYFCASSAQGNGYTFGSGTRLTVV.

This sequence joins TRBV5-4 and TRBJ2-1, with a tentative D call TRBD2 (7 bases). The germline V gene encodes CDR1 SGHNT and CDR2 YYREEE (reference sequence). This CDR3 contains 13 residues. The V end was cut by 7 bases, the J end by 8 bases, with 16 bases between. This chain's CDR3 is CASGGALPHEQFF. CDR3 sequence (DNA): TGTGCCAGCGGGGGGGCCTTACCACATGAGCAGTTCTTC.

The chain uses TRBV11-3 and TRBJ2-2; possibly TRBD1 or TRBD2 for D (5 bases each). V was trimmed by 2 bases and J by 0 bases, leaving 7 bases between them. This CDR3 spans 15 amino acids. Per the germline V gene, CDR1 is SGHNT and CDR2 is YENEEA. CDR3 sequence: CASSLRGANTGELFF. As DNA, the CDR3 is TGTGCCAGCAGCTTAAGGGGAGCGAACACCGGGGAGCTGTTTTTT.

This chain joins TRBV7-2 and TRBJ1-2; 8 nucleotides match TRBD1. This CDR3 region has 15 residues. V dropped 5 bases and J dropped 6; count of bases not matched to a gene: 11. Germline-derived CDR1 and CDR2 are SGHTA and FQGNSA. In nucleotides, the CDR3 is TGTGCCAGCAGCAATCTTCCGGGGACAGGACATGGCTACACCTTC. It codes for CASSNLPGTGHGYTF.

Here the CDR3 reads CASSPLERAETQYF. The CDR3 bases are TGTGCCAGCTCACCCCTCGAAAGGGCAGAGACCCAGTACTTC. V usage is TRBV18 and J usage is TRBJ2-5; no firm D call. CDR3 size: 14 residues. V was trimmed by 3 bases and J by 4 bases, leaving 12 bases between them. In germline, CDR1 is KGHSH, CDR2 LQKENI.

CDR3 sequence reads: CAISATLQETQYF. CDR3 nucleotide sequence: TGTGCCATCAGTGCCACCCTTCAAGAGACCCAGTACTTC. The chain has TRBV10-3 and TRBJ2-5; D is uncertain. The germline V gene has CDR1 ENHRY and CDR2 SYGVKD. The ends were cut back, 4 bases at V and 2 bases at J, with 8 bases in the middle. This CDR3 has 13 amino acids.

V is TRBV18 and J is TRBJ1-2, with 7 positions matching TRBD1. The ends lost 0 bases at V and 4 bases at J; junction bases unmatched: 8. Germline CDR1 KGHSH, CDR2 LQKENI. The CDR3 has 16 amino acids. CDR3 amino acids: CASSPPLTGSFYGYTF. As DNA, the CDR3 is TGTGCCAGCTCACCACCGCTGACAGGGTCATTCTATGGCTACACCTTC.

This clone was picked up one time. The rearrangement links TRBV11-2 to TRBJ2-7, with unresolved D. This CDR3 spans 12 amino acids. Trimming cost V 0 bases and J 6 bases, with 6 bases left between them. Germline V lookup: CDR1 SGHAT, CDR2 FQNNGV. CDR3 coding DNA: TGTGCCAGCAGCTTAGAGGTTGGCGAGCAGTACTTC. Protein: CASSLEVGEQYF.

This rearrangement joins TRBV27 to TRBJ2-1; D perhaps matches TRBD2 (6 bases). V was cut by 7 bases and J by 7 bases, with 17 bases left in between. The CDR3 extends over 14 amino acids. Germline V CDR1 and CDR2: MNHEY, SMNVEV (reference sequence). CDR3: CASNSAFGGNEQFF. CDR3 in DNA: TGTGCCAGCAACTCCGCCTTCGGAGGGAATGAGCAGTTCTTC.

The chain uses TRBV4-1 and TRBJ2-5; D might be TRBD1 (5 bases). V lost 1 base, J lost 5 bases, and 17 bases lay in between. Germline V gene lookup returns CDR1 MGHRA and CDR2 YSYEKL. This CDR3 is built from 16 residues. The CDR3 sequence: CASSQGVPGSYETQYF. CDR3 nucleotide sequence: TGCGCCAGCAGCCAAGGAGTACCAGGGTCGTACGAGACCCAGTACTTC.

This clone came up once. The chain uses TRBV14 and TRBJ1-1; D unresolved. CDR1 is SGHDN and CDR2 is FVKESK in the germline V gene. V lost 2 bases, J lost 3 bases, and 13 bases lay in between. The CDR3 is 15 amino acids. CDR3 in amino acids: CASSQRRGEYTEAFF. The CDR3 DNA is TGTGCCAGCAGCCAACGTCGGGGTGAATACACTGAAGCTTTCTTT.

This chain uses TRBV9 with TRBJ1-5, with 8 positions matching TRBD1. The V gene's germline CDR1 is SGDLS and CDR2 YYNGEE. Trimming took 7 bases from V and 5 from J; bases not matched to a gene: 5. The CDR3 has 13 amino acids. Written as DNA, the CDR3 is TGTGCCAGCCGGGACAGGATACATCAGCCCCAGCATTTT. Amino acids: CASRDRIHQPQHF.

This chain connects TRBV27 to TRBJ2-5, with 8 bases lining up with TRBD2. Germline V gene lookup returns CDR1 MNHEY and CDR2 SMNVEV (reference sequence). Germline trimming cut 4 bases from V and 7 bases from J; bases unmatched to any gene: 11. The CDR3 sequence is 15 residues long. In DNA form, the CDR3 reads TGTGCCAGCAGTTCAGCTCGGGGGGGATATGGGACCCAGTACTTC. It encodes CASSSARGGYGTQYF.

This clone came up once. The chain uses TRBV27 and TRBJ1-5, with TRBD1 as a possible D gene (6 bases). There are 14 residues in the CDR3. The V end lost 5 bases, the J end lost 6 bases, and 14 bases lay between the germline ends. The germline gives CDR1 MNHEY, CDR2 SMNVEV (reference sequence). Written as DNA, the CDR3 is TGTGCCAGCAGTGGGGTGAGGGGGTCTCAGCCCCAGCATTTT. It translates to CASSGVRGSQPQHF.

The V and J genes are TRBV19 and TRBJ2-7; TRBD1 is a possible D gene (7 bases). The germline CDR1 and CDR2 sequences are LNHDA and SQIVND (reference sequence). The V gene lost 6 bases and the J gene lost 6 bases, with 12 bases spanning the gap. The CDR3 is 12 amino acids. CDR3 coding DNA: TGTGCCAGTAGCCCAGGGGGGAGCGAGCAGTACTTC. This sequence encodes CASSPGGSEQYF.

V and J are TRBV18 and TRBJ1-2, with TRBD1 matching 8 bases. The CDR3 covers 15 residues. Germline lookup yields CDR1 KGHSH and CDR2 LQKENI. Trimming took 4 bases from V and 4 from J; bases not matched to a gene: 8. CDR3 coding DNA: TGTGCCAGCTCACTATCGACAGGGGCTGTCTATGGCTACACCTTC. Residues: CASSLSTGAVYGYTF. The whole variable domain, remainder taken from reference TRBV18 and TRBJ1-2, is NAGVMQNPRHLVRRRGQEARLRCSPMKGHSHVYWYRQLPEEGLKFMVYLQKENIIDESGMPKERFSAEFPKEGPSILRIQQVVRGDSAAYFCASSLSTGAVYGYTFGSGTRLTVV.

This chain links TRBV7-2 with TRBJ1-2; the D gene is possibly TRBD1 (6 bases). Germline V gives CDR1 SGHTA, CDR2 FQGNSA. Trimming shortened V by 5 bases and J by 1 base, and 20 bases separated the two germline ends. The CDR3 sequence is 17 residues long. CDR3 protein: CASSPNPSGALNYGYTF. The CDR3 nucleotides are TGTGCCAGCAGCCCGAACCCGTCGGGGGCCCTTAACTATGGCTACACCTTC.

This clone was recorded once. The chain combines TRBV7-8 with TRBJ2-1; 9 nucleotides agree with TRBD2. The ends lost 7 bases at V and 2 bases at J; junction bases unmatched: 18. Germline CDR1 SGHVS, CDR2 FQNEAQ. The CDR3 has 19 residues. The CDR3 loop reads CASIRGTSLKNPPYNEQFF. In nucleotides, the CDR3 is TGTGCCAGCATAAGAGGGACTAGCCTAAAAAACCCACCCTACAATGAGCAGTTCTTC.

This clone was seen once. This chain links TRBV11-3 with TRBJ1-1; weak D call: TRBD1 (5 bases). The V end lost 4 bases, the J end lost 6 bases, and 12 bases lay between the germline ends. The CDR3 runs to 13 residues. The germline V gene has CDR1 SGHNT and CDR2 YENEEA. The CDR3 DNA sequence: TGTGCCAGCAGCTACACCCAGGGATCTGAAGCTTTCTTT. Translated, it gives CASSYTQGSEAFF.

The chain couples TRBV7-9 to TRBJ2-3, with 16 nucleotides matching TRBD2. The V and J ends lost 5 bases and 3 bases, in that order; junction bases with no gene match: 5. Per the germline V gene, CDR1 is SEHNR and CDR2 is FQNEAQ (reference sequence). The CDR3 sequence is 17 residues long. CDR3: CASSIGTSGGATDTQYF. The CDR3 region has the DNA TGTGCCAGCAGCATTGGGACTAGCGGGGGGGCAACAGATACGCAGTATTTT.

The chain links TRBV7-6 to TRBJ2-2; D may be TRBD2 (6 bases). The CDR3 consists of 15 residues. Between the trimmed V and J ends, which lost 5 bases and 2 bases, there was a span of 12 bases. Germline CDR1 reads SGHVS; CDR2 reads FNYEAQ. CDR3 sequence reads: CASSPGTLNTGELFF. In DNA form, the CDR3 reads TGTGCCAGCAGCCCCGGGACTCTTAACACCGGGGAGCTGTTTTTT.